A single T cell receptor beta chain is shown here with its context. After removal of 6 bases from V and 4 bases from J, the junction contained 10 bases not matched to a gene. This CDR3 is 16 amino acids long. Germline loops: CDR1 SNHLY, CDR2 FYNNEI. This record comes from a study of blood T cell repertoires in COVID-19. In the study overall: Material from acute and convalescent COVID-19 was sourced from the United States, Italy and Spain. Sources were T cells, B-cell-depleted T cells, or PBMCs; the material itself was cDNA or gDNA.

Original analysis: Amplification of reference gene primers provided the estimated nucleated cell counts. Clones were sequenced by immunoSEQ multiplex PCR, and TCRdb holds only the in-frame ones, with some missing. V and J calls and clone size are copied from that table; D and trimming were computed from the DNA. Of 180,000 or so clones in the sample, about 80% are singletons; the top ten hold approximately 6.9%. This rearrangement joins TRBV2 to TRBJ2-2; TRBD2 matches 8 bases. The sequenced sample consisted of peripheral blood. The clonotype originates from a human donor with acute or convalescent COVID-19. The donor label of this sample is uncertain. The CDR3 sequence is CASSVTSGTGTGELFF. The CDR3 nucleotides read TGTGCCAGCAGCGTAACTAGCGGAACGGGCACCGGGGAGCTGTTTTTT.